This T cell receptor beta chain appears in the sequencing data of a study of T cell responses to AZD1222 COVID-19 vaccine. Profiling relied on immunoSEQ multiplex PCR, and the TCRdb table lists in-frame clones only, not all of them. This sample has about 210,000 clones, with roughly 94% found just once. Study-level results: The donors showed a predominance of white British ancestry and of females, with possible underestimation of clonal diversity.

About this clone itself: Its specificity is unknown.

Source: peripheral blood, taken 28 days after the second dose of the MenACWY control vaccine. The sequence came from an adult who received the MenACWY meningococcal vaccine as a control.

For the CDR3, the DNA is TGTGCCAGCTCACCAGCTGCCGGAAGGGCTGAAAAACTGTTTTTT. It yields the protein CASSPAAGRAEKLFF. The chain uses TRBV18 and TRBJ1-4; D is uncertain. The CDR3 extends over 15 amino acids. V was pared by 2 bases and J by 7 bases, with 14 bases between. CDR1 is KGHSH, CDR2 LQKENI, per germline. Full variable domain (remainder filled in from reference TRBV18 and TRBJ1-4): NAGVMQNPRHLVRRRGQEARLRCSPMKGHSHVYWYRQLPEEGLKFMVYLQKENIIDESGMPKERFSAEFPKEGPSILRIQQVVRGDSAAYFCASSPAAGRAEKLFFGSGTQLSVL.